This T cell receptor beta chain was identified during a study of T-cell memory formation after mild COVID-19. Study results and caveats: Mostly located in CM and EM were contracting CD4+ clones, with contracting CD8+ clones located in EMRA.

This clonotype appeared a few times. Its antigen is undetermined. Constant-segment-primed 5'RACE gave TCR alpha and TCR beta cDNA libraries with sample barcodes and UMIs. TCRdb ran MiXCR on the 5' RACE reads and lists one entry per CDR3 protein. Of hundreds of thousands of distinct CDR3 sequences in the sample, more than 15% are singletons; the top ten hold 12%. The length of the CDR3 is 12 residues. Germline CDR1 DFQATT, CDR2 SNEGSKA (reference sequence). V gave up 1 base and J gave up 11 bases, with 14 bases separating them. This sequence joins TRBV20-1 and TRBJ1-1; D is uncertain. The sequenced material came from PBMCs or a T cell subset sorted from them (not recorded which). This TCR was recovered from an adult woman who had mild COVID-19 (a few samples of this study predate the infection). Cell type and time point are not known. The CDR3: CSARAPPEEAFF. The CDR3, as DNA: TGCAGTGCTAGAGCCCCTCCGGAGGAGGCTTTCTTT.